Listed below are T cell receptor beta chains from one sample, sequenced in a study of shared clonotypes between healthy human individuals. Profiling relied on immunoSEQ multiplex PCR, and the TCRdb table lists in-frame clones only, not all of them. The sample lists just under 95,000 clones; 60% to 75% were seen once. Sequencing input: memory CD8+ T cells sorted from blood. The origin of the receptors is a man aged 30 to 45 in good health. Both conserved end residues are part of each CDR3. Fields, in order: V gene, J gene, CDR3 length, clone size, D gene, CDR3 protein, CDR3 DNA. A D gene is named only where the DNA matches it firmly. Some rows mark clone size as missing; the rest say once, few, many or name a class of expanded clone.

v_gene: TRBV7-9; j_gene: TRBJ2-3; len: 13; abundance: many; d_gene: -; CDR3aa: CASSPPSTDTQYF; CDR3nt: TGTGCCAGCAGCCCCCCTAGCACAGATACGCAGTATTTT
v_gene: TRBV21-1; j_gene: TRBJ2-1; len: 17; abundance: -; d_gene: -; CDR3aa: CPWGLAGPRGSYNEQFF; CDR3nt: TGTCCCTGGGGACTAGCGGGCCCCAGAGGGTCCTACAATGAGCAGTTCTTC
v_gene: TRBV25-1; j_gene: TRBJ2-5; len: 13; abundance: -; d_gene: TRBD2; CDR3aa: CASSEPSGETQYF; CDR3nt: TGTGCCAGCAGTGAACCTAGCGGGGAGACCCAGTACTTC
v_gene: TRBV6-4; j_gene: TRBJ2-2; len: 13; abundance: -; d_gene: -; CDR3aa: CASSEHYPGELFF; CDR3nt: TGTGCCAGCAGTGAGCACTACCCCGGGGAGCTGTTTTTT
v_gene: TRBV7-8; j_gene: TRBJ2-3; len: 16; abundance: -; d_gene: TRBD2; CDR3aa: CASSGLAGGHTDTQYF; CDR3nt: TGTGCCAGCAGTGGACTAGCGGGAGGTCACACAGATACGCAGTATTTT
v_gene: TRBV9; j_gene: TRBJ2-1; len: 15; abundance: -; d_gene: -; CDR3aa: CASSVQGNEGYEQFF; CDR3nt: TGTGCCAGCAGCGTACAGGGAAATGAAGGGTATGAGCAGTTCTTC
v_gene: TRBV6-5; j_gene: TRBJ2-3; len: 13; abundance: -; d_gene: -; CDR3aa: CATRTATTDTQYF; CDR3nt: TGTGCCACCCGGACGGCGACAACAGATACGCAGTATTTT
v_gene: TRBV18; j_gene: TRBJ2-3; len: 13; abundance: once; d_gene: -; CDR3aa: CASSPTATDTQYF; CDR3nt: TGTGCCAGCTCACCGACAGCCACAGATACGCAGTATTTT
v_gene: TRBV28; j_gene: TRBJ1-5; len: 11; abundance: -; d_gene: -; CDR3aa: CASSPSQPQHF; CDR3nt: TGTGCCAGCAGTCCGTCCCAGCCCCAGCATTTT
v_gene: TRBV6-5; j_gene: TRBJ2-1; len: 16; abundance: -; d_gene: TRBD1; CDR3aa: CASSYSHRGSYNEQFF; CDR3nt: TGTGCCAGCAGTTACTCCCACAGGGGGTCCTACAATGAGCAGTTCTTC
v_gene: TRBV9; j_gene: TRBJ2-3; len: 18; abundance: -; d_gene: TRBD2; CDR3aa: CASSMGLAGGWLTDTQYF; CDR3nt: TGTGCCAGCAGCATGGGACTAGCGGGAGGCTGGTTAACAGATACGCAGTATTTT
v_gene: TRBV7-6; j_gene: TRBJ2-1; len: 13; abundance: few; d_gene: -; CDR3aa: CASGRTSYNEQFF; CDR3nt: TGTGCCAGCGGGAGGACCTCCTACAATGAGCAGTTCTTC
v_gene: TRBV10-2; j_gene: TRBJ2-5; len: 14; abundance: many; d_gene: TRBD2; CDR3aa: CASHGTTGQETQYF; CDR3nt: TGCGCCAGCCACGGGACTACCGGACAAGAGACCCAGTACTTC
v_gene: TRBV6-6; j_gene: TRBJ1-4; len: 13; abundance: once; d_gene: -; CDR3aa: CASRVQSNEKLFF; CDR3nt: TGTGCCAGCAGGGTACAGAGTAATGAAAAACTGTTTTTT
v_gene: TRBV11-2; j_gene: TRBJ2-2; len: 15; abundance: -; d_gene: TRBD1; CDR3aa: CASSTGTGNSGELFF; CDR3nt: TGTGCCAGCAGCACAGGGACAGGGAACTCCGGGGAGCTGTTTTTT
v_gene: TRBV7-8; j_gene: TRBJ1-4; len: 21; abundance: -; d_gene: -; CDR3aa: CASSLFPGLSWTSVSNEKLFF; CDR3nt: TGTGCCAGCAGCTTATTCCCGGGACTTTCGTGGACTTCAGTCAGTAATGAAAAACTGTTTTTT
v_gene: TRBV5-1; j_gene: TRBJ2-5; len: 19; abundance: -; d_gene: TRBD1; CDR3aa: CASSSGKLIRDRAGETQYF; CDR3nt: TGCGCCAGCAGCTCGGGCAAGCTCATCCGAGACAGGGCGGGTGAGACCCAGTACTTC
v_gene: TRBV28; j_gene: TRBJ2-1; len: 13; abundance: -; d_gene: TRBD1; CDR3aa: CASSRQGINEQFF; CDR3nt: TGTGCCAGCAGCAGACAGGGTATCAATGAGCAGTTCTTC
v_gene: TRBV5-4; j_gene: TRBJ2-7; len: 15; abundance: once; d_gene: -; CDR3aa: CASSWDGVTGYEQYF; CDR3nt: TGTGCCAGCAGCTGGGACGGCGTAACTGGCTACGAGCAGTACTTC
v_gene: TRBV5-4; j_gene: TRBJ2-1; len: 14; abundance: -; d_gene: TRBD2; CDR3aa: CASSPSGLYNEQFF; CDR3nt: TGTGCCAGCAGCCCCTCGGGACTATACAATGAGCAGTTCTTC
v_gene: TRBV4-1; j_gene: TRBJ2-3; len: 13; abundance: -; d_gene: -; CDR3aa: CASSHPDTPSRYF; CDR3nt: TGCGCCAGCAGCCACCCGGACACCCCTTCTCGGTATTTT
v_gene: TRBV9; j_gene: TRBJ2-2; len: 13; abundance: -; d_gene: -; CDR3aa: CASSVAPPGELFF; CDR3nt: TGTGCCAGCAGCGTAGCTCCCCCCGGGGAGCTGTTTTTT
v_gene: TRBV2; j_gene: TRBJ2-7; len: 15; abundance: -; d_gene: -; CDR3aa: CASSEVQGSSYEQYF; CDR3nt: TGTGCCAGCAGTGAAGTTCAGGGATCCTCCTACGAGCAGTACTTC
v_gene: TRBV15; j_gene: TRBJ2-7; len: 16; abundance: -; d_gene: -; CDR3aa: CATSRDRPRGSYEQYF; CDR3nt: TGTGCCACCAGCAGAGACCGTCCCAGGGGCTCCTACGAGCAGTACTTC
v_gene: TRBV5-1; j_gene: TRBJ2-1; len: 17; abundance: -; d_gene: -; CDR3aa: CASSSRETRMAYNEQFF; CDR3nt: TGCGCCAGCAGCTCACGAGAGACCCGAATGGCTTACAATGAGCAGTTCTTC
v_gene: TRBV5-4; j_gene: TRBJ2-6; len: 18; abundance: many; d_gene: TRBD1; CDR3aa: CASSFPGQGASGANVLTF; CDR3nt: TGTGCCAGCAGTTTTCCGGGACAGGGGGCCTCTGGGGCCAACGTCCTGACTTTC
v_gene: TRBV28; j_gene: TRBJ1-2; len: 15; abundance: -; d_gene: -; CDR3aa: CASSLTAGQRHGYTF; CDR3nt: TGTGCCAGCAGTTTAACGGCAGGGCAGCGCCATGGCTACACCTTC
v_gene: TRBV19; j_gene: TRBJ1-2; len: 14; abundance: few; d_gene: -; CDR3aa: CASKLLLGRHGYTF; CDR3nt: TGTGCCAGTAAACTATTACTAGGGAGGCATGGCTACACCTTC
v_gene: TRBV5-1; j_gene: TRBJ1-5; len: 15; abundance: -; d_gene: TRBD1; CDR3aa: CASSRTGDSNQPQHF; CDR3nt: TGCGCCAGCAGCAGAACAGGGGATAGCAATCAGCCCCAGCATTTT
v_gene: TRBV28; j_gene: TRBJ2-3; len: 16; abundance: -; d_gene: TRBD1; CDR3aa: CASSLWTGPSGNTQYF; CDR3nt: TGTGCCAGCAGTTTATGGACAGGGCCGAGTGGAAATACGCAGTATTTT
v_gene: TRBV6-5; j_gene: TRBJ2-1; len: 15; abundance: -; d_gene: -; CDR3aa: CASRGRGAADNEQFF; CDR3nt: TGTGCCAGCCGAGGGAGGGGGGCGGCGGACAATGAGCAGTTCTTC
v_gene: TRBV18; j_gene: TRBJ2-7; len: 14; abundance: few; d_gene: -; CDR3aa: CASSPLQANYEQYF; CDR3nt: TGTGCCAGCTCACCACTACAGGCTAACTACGAGCAGTACTTC
v_gene: TRBV9; j_gene: TRBJ2-7; len: 17; abundance: -; d_gene: TRBD2; CDR3aa: CASSVGSTSGSSYEKYF; CDR3nt: TGTGCCAGCAGCGTGGGGTCGACTAGCGGGAGTTCGTACGAGAAGTACTTC
v_gene: TRBV27; j_gene: TRBJ2-6; len: 15; abundance: -; d_gene: TRBD2; CDR3aa: CASRWGGLGANVLTF; CDR3nt: TGTGCCAGCAGGTGGGGAGGGTTGGGGGCCAACGTCCTGACTTTC
v_gene: TRBV7-2; j_gene: TRBJ2-5; len: 14; abundance: -; d_gene: -; CDR3aa: CASSLYQGAETQYF; CDR3nt: TGTGCCAGCAGCTTATATCAAGGAGCAGAGACCCAGTACTTC
v_gene: TRBV7-9; j_gene: TRBJ2-5; len: 14; abundance: -; d_gene: -; CDR3aa: CASSPLRPRVTQYF; CDR3nt: TGTGCCAGCAGCCCCTTGAGACCAAGGGTGACCCAGTACTTC
v_gene: TRBV19; j_gene: TRBJ2-1; len: 14; abundance: -; d_gene: -; CDR3aa: CASISEEAGREQFF; CDR3nt: TGTGCCAGTATCAGCGAAGAGGCGGGACGAGAGCAGTTCTTC